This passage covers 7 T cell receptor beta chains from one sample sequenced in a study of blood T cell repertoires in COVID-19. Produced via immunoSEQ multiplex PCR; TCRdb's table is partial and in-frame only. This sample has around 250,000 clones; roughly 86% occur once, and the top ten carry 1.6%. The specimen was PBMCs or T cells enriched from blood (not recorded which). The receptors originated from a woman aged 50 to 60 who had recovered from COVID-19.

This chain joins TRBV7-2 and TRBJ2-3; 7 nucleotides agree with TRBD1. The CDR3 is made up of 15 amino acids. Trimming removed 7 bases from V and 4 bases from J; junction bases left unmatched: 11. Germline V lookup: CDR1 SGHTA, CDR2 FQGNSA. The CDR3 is CASNQRTGAADTQYF. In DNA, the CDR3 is TGTGCCAGCAACCAACGGACAGGCGCCGCAGATACGCAGTATTTT.

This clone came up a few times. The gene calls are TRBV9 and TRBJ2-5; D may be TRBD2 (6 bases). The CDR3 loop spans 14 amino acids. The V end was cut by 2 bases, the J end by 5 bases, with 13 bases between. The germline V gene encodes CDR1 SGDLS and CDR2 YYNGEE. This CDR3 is CASSVGLPDETQYF. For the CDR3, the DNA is TGTGCCAGCAGCGTCGGACTACCCGACGAGACCCAGTACTTC.

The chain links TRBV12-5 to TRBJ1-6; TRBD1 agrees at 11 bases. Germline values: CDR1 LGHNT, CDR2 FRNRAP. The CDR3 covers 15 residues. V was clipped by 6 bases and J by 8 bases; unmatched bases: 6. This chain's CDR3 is CASGTDRGPYSPLHF. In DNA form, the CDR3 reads TGTGCTAGTGGCACGGACAGGGGGCCCTATTCACCCCTCCACTTT.

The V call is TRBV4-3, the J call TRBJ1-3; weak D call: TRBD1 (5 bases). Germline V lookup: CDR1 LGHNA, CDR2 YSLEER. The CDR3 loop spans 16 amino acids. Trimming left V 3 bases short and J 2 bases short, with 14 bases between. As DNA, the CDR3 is TGCGCCAGCAGCCATATCCAGGGATGGGCTGGAAACACCATATATTTT. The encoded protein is CASSHIQGWAGNTIYF.

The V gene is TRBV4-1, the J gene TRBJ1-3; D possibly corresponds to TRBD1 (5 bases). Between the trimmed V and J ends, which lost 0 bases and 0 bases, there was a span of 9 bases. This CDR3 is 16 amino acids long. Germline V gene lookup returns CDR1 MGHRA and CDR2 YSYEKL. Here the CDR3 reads CASSQDAQGSGNTIYF. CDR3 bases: TGCGCCAGCAGCCAAGATGCCCAGGGCTCTGGAAACACCATATATTTT.

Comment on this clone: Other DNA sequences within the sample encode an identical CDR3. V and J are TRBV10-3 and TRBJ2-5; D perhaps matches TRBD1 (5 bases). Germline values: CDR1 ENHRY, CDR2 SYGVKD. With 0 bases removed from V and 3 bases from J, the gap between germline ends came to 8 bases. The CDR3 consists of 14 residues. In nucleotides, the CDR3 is TGTGCCATCAGTGAGTCTCACAGGAAAGAGACCCAGTACTTC. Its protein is CAISESHRKETQYF.

Here the CDR3 DNA reads TGTGCCAGCAGTGTTGACAGGGCCAGCTCCTACGAGCAGTACTTC. This encodes CASSVDRASSYEQYF. V usage is TRBV2 and J usage is TRBJ2-7; 7 nucleotides match TRBD1. The CDR3 contains 15 residues. Germline loops: CDR1 SNHLY, CDR2 FYNNEI. J was trimmed by 0 bases and V by 4 bases; bases with no gene match: 6.